Listed below are T cell receptor beta chains from one sample, sequenced in a study of T cells in Graves' hyperthyroidism and ophthalmopathy. One entry per CDR3 protein results from TCRdb running MiXCR on the multiplex PCR reads. The sample carries about 260,000 distinct CDR3 sequences, roughly 20% recorded once. Sequencing was performed on blood. All receptors come from a man aged 25-40 years with Graves' ophthalmopathy. CDR3s include the opening cysteine and the closing phenylalanine or tryptophan. The order of the fields is CDR3 length, V gene, J gene, clone size, D gene, CDR3 DNA, CDR3 protein. A D gene is named only where the DNA matches it firmly. Expanded clones get a size class; other rows say once, few or many, or leave the size out.

CDR3 length: 12
V gene: TRBV11-1
J gene: TRBJ2-2
clone size: many
D gene: .
CDR3 DNA: TGTGCCAGCTTAGGGGACACCGGGGAGCTGTTTTTT
CDR3 protein: CASLGDTGELFF

CDR3 length: 13
V gene: TRBV20-1
J gene: TRBJ1-1
clone size: .
D gene: .
CDR3 DNA: TGCAGTGCTAGCGGCCGGACGGGCACTGAAGCTTTCTTT
CDR3 protein: CSASGRTGTEAFF

CDR3 length: 16
V gene: TRBV5-4
J gene: TRBJ2-1
clone size: few
D gene: TRBD1
CDR3 DNA: TGTGCCAGCAGCTTGCACAGGGGCGGCATATACAATGAGCAGTTCTTC
CDR3 protein: CASSLHRGGIYNEQFF

CDR3 length: 15
V gene: TRBV3-1
J gene: TRBJ2-7
clone size: medium-sized
D gene: TRBD2
CDR3 DNA: TGTGCCAGCAGCCAAGCTAGCGGGAGCTCCTACGAGCAGTACTTC
CDR3 protein: CASSQASGSSYEQYF

CDR3 length: 13
V gene: TRBV6-1
J gene: TRBJ1-4
clone size: .
D gene: .
CDR3 DNA: TGTGCCAGCAGTGAAGCCGCAGCTGAAAAACTGTTTTTT
CDR3 protein: CASSEAAAEKLFF

CDR3 length: 12
V gene: TRBV20-1
J gene: TRBJ1-5
clone size: few
D gene: .
CDR3 DNA: TGCAGTGCTAGAGATGGGGTCCAGCCCCAGCATTTT
CDR3 protein: CSARDGVQPQHF

CDR3 length: 14
V gene: TRBV11-3
J gene: TRBJ2-7
clone size: .
D gene: TRBD2
CDR3 DNA: TGTGCCAGCAGCTTCGCTAGCGGCGCGGGGGAGCAGTACTTC
CDR3 protein: CASSFASGAGEQYF

CDR3 length: 14
V gene: TRBV2
J gene: TRBJ2-7
clone size: many
D gene: .
CDR3 DNA: TGTGCCGGCTCTATTGCGGACGTCGACTACGAGCAGTACTTC
CDR3 protein: CAGSIADVDYEQYF

CDR3 length: 17
V gene: TRBV7-8
J gene: TRBJ2-2
clone size: many
D gene: TRBD1
CDR3 DNA: TGTGCCAGCAGCTCGCGGACAGGGGGCTCTTACGGCGGGGAGCTGTTTTTT
CDR3 protein: CASSSRTGGSYGGELFF

CDR3 length: 14
V gene: TRBV2
J gene: TRBJ1-5
clone size: few
D gene: .
CDR3 DNA: TGTGCCAGCAGTGAATATTCCCAAGGGCAGCCCCAGCATTTT
CDR3 protein: CASSEYSQGQPQHF

CDR3 length: 12
V gene: TRBV7-9
J gene: TRBJ2-2
clone size: few
D gene: .
CDR3 DNA: TGTGCCAGCAGACAGTATCCCGGGGAGCTGTTTTTT
CDR3 protein: CASRQYPGELFF

CDR3 length: 16
V gene: TRBV28
J gene: TRBJ2-3
clone size: .
D gene: TRBD2
CDR3 DNA: TGTGCCAGCAGTGAGACCGGGACTAGCGGGAATTATACGCAGTATTTT
CDR3 protein: CASSETGTSGNYTQYF

CDR3 length: 14
V gene: TRBV7-9
J gene: TRBJ2-1
clone size: .
D gene: .
CDR3 DNA: TGTGCCAGCAGCTTAGCCTATAGGGCGGATGAGCAGTTCTTC
CDR3 protein: CASSLAYRADEQFF

CDR3 length: 14
V gene: TRBV28
J gene: TRBJ2-3
clone size: .
D gene: .
CDR3 DNA: TGTGCCACACTACAGGGAATAAGCACAGATACGCAGTATTTT
CDR3 protein: CATLQGISTDTQYF

CDR3 length: 14
V gene: TRBV19
J gene: TRBJ1-2
clone size: few
D gene: .
CDR3 DNA: TGTGCCAGTAGTAACCGGAATACTAACTATGGCTACACCTTC
CDR3 protein: CASSNRNTNYGYTF

CDR3 length: 14
V gene: TRBV11-3
J gene: TRBJ2-3
clone size: many
D gene: TRBD1
CDR3 DNA: TGTGCCAGCAGCTTAACAGGGGCGACGATTACGCAGTATTTT
CDR3 protein: CASSLTGATITQYF

CDR3 length: 13
V gene: TRBV2
J gene: TRBJ1-1
clone size: .
D gene: .
CDR3 DNA: TGTGCCAGCACCAATACAGGGAACACTGAAGCTTTCTTT
CDR3 protein: CASTNTGNTEAFF

CDR3 length: 14
V gene: TRBV20-1
J gene: TRBJ1-1
clone size: many
D gene: .
CDR3 DNA: TGCAGTGCTAGGAGTGGGGGGATGAACACTGAAGCTTTCTTT
CDR3 protein: CSARSGGMNTEAFF

CDR3 length: 13
V gene: TRBV10-3
J gene: TRBJ2-2
clone size: .
D gene: .
CDR3 DNA: TGTGCCATCAGTGAGCGGACACCCGGGGAGCTGTTTTTT
CDR3 protein: CAISERTPGELFF

CDR3 length: 19
V gene: TRBV12-3/TRBV12-4
J gene: TRBJ2-3
clone size: .
D gene: .
CDR3 DNA: TGTGCCAGCAGTTCGCCGCGGCGAGGCGGGACTGATACCACAGATACGCAGTATTTT
CDR3 protein: CASSSPRRGGTDTTDTQYF

CDR3 length: 18
V gene: TRBV13
J gene: TRBJ2-7
clone size: .
D gene: TRBD2
CDR3 DNA: TGTGCCAGCAGCTTTAGGTCTAGCGGGGAAGGGGGCTCCTACGAGCAGTACTTC
CDR3 protein: CASSFRSSGEGGSYEQYF

CDR3 length: 16
V gene: TRBV7-9
J gene: TRBJ2-2
clone size: few
D gene: .
CDR3 DNA: TGTGCCACCCCCGTTATCGAGGGCCTAACGACCGGGGAGCTGTTTTTT
CDR3 protein: CATPVIEGLTTGELFF

CDR3 length: 11
V gene: TRBV28
J gene: TRBJ2-7
clone size: .
D gene: .
CDR3 DNA: TGTGCCACCACACTTCTCTACGAGCAGTACTTC
CDR3 protein: CATTLLYEQYF

CDR3 length: 14
V gene: TRBV11-2
J gene: TRBJ2-7
clone size: many
D gene: TRBD2
CDR3 DNA: TGTGCCAGCAGCTTAGTACTAGCGGATTACGAGCAGTACTTC
CDR3 protein: CASSLVLADYEQYF

CDR3 length: 16
V gene: TRBV18
J gene: TRBJ2-3
clone size: few
D gene: .
CDR3 DNA: TGTGCCAGCTCACCACCGCGTCTAGCGAGGACAGATACGCAGTATTTT
CDR3 protein: CASSPPRLARTDTQYF

CDR3 length: 11
V gene: TRBV2
J gene: TRBJ2-5
clone size: .
D gene: .
CDR3 DNA: TGTGCCAGCAGGGGGATAGAGACCCAGTACTTC
CDR3 protein: CASRGIETQYF

CDR3 length: 16
V gene: TRBV6-1
J gene: TRBJ2-3
clone size: .
D gene: .
CDR3 DNA: TGTGCCAGCAGTGAGAAGGCGGCCCGACCTGCCGATACGCAGTATTTT
CDR3 protein: CASSEKAARPADTQYF

CDR3 length: 16
V gene: TRBV7-8
J gene: TRBJ1-3
clone size: .
D gene: .
CDR3 DNA: TGTGCCAGCAGCTCTTTCTGGGCAGGGGCTGGAAACACCATATATTTT
CDR3 protein: CASSSFWAGAGNTIYF

CDR3 length: 15
V gene: TRBV11-3
J gene: TRBJ1-1
clone size: many
D gene: .
CDR3 DNA: TGTGCCAGCAGCCCCAATCGACAGATGAACACTGAAGCTTTCTTT
CDR3 protein: CASSPNRQMNTEAFF

CDR3 length: 14
V gene: TRBV20-1
J gene: TRBJ1-2
clone size: many
D gene: .
CDR3 DNA: TGCAGTGCTAGTGACTCGACAAGAGGAGGTGGCTACACCTTC
CDR3 protein: CSASDSTRGGGYTF

CDR3 length: 12
V gene: TRBV27
J gene: TRBJ2-7
clone size: many
D gene: .
CDR3 DNA: TGTGCCAGCAGCCCCTGGACGGGCGAGCAGTACTTC
CDR3 protein: CASSPWTGEQYF

CDR3 length: 14
V gene: TRBV27
J gene: TRBJ1-6
clone size: few
D gene: .
CDR3 DNA: TGTGCCAGCAGTTCTTTTGGAATTAATTCACCCCTCCACTTT
CDR3 protein: CASSSFGINSPLHF

CDR3 length: 13
V gene: TRBV29-1
J gene: TRBJ2-1
clone size: .
D gene: .
CDR3 DNA: TGCAGAGTAGCGTGGAGCTCCTACAATGAGCAGTTCTTC
CDR3 protein: CRVAWSSYNEQFF

CDR3 length: 12
V gene: TRBV28
J gene: TRBJ2-1
clone size: many
D gene: .
CDR3 DNA: TGTGCCAGCAGTTTGCAGCTACCTGAGCAGTTCTTC
CDR3 protein: CASSLQLPEQFF

CDR3 length: 12
V gene: TRBV20-1
J gene: TRBJ2-7
clone size: .
D gene: TRBD1
CDR3 DNA: TGCAGTGCTGAGGGACAGACCTACGAGCAGTACTTC
CDR3 protein: CSAEGQTYEQYF

CDR3 length: 15
V gene: TRBV7-6
J gene: TRBJ2-7
clone size: many
D gene: TRBD1
CDR3 DNA: TGTGCCAGCAGCTTATCTGAGGGGGCGACCTACGAGCAGTACTTC
CDR3 protein: CASSLSEGATYEQYF

CDR3 length: 15
V gene: TRBV10-2
J gene: TRBJ2-5
clone size: .
D gene: .
CDR3 DNA: TGCGCCAGCCAGTCGGCCGGGTCGGGCAGGCAGACCCAGTACTTC
CDR3 protein: CASQSAGSGRQTQYF

CDR3 length: 15
V gene: TRBV12-3/TRBV12-4
J gene: TRBJ2-1
clone size: few
D gene: TRBD2
CDR3 DNA: TGTGCCAGCAGGTCCGGGACTAGCCTTGCGGATGAGCAGTTCTTC
CDR3 protein: CASRSGTSLADEQFF

CDR3 length: 18
V gene: TRBV4-1
J gene: TRBJ2-1
clone size: .
D gene: TRBD1
CDR3 DNA: TGCGCCAGCAGCCATCAATCCAGGGGGCGCGGGTCCTACAATGAGCAGTTCTTC
CDR3 protein: CASSHQSRGRGSYNEQFF

CDR3 length: 13
V gene: TRBV19
J gene: TRBJ2-1
clone size: few
D gene: TRBD1
CDR3 DNA: TGTGCCAGTAGGCGACAGGGGAACAATGAGCAGTTCTTC
CDR3 protein: CASRRQGNNEQFF

CDR3 length: 15
V gene: TRBV4-1
J gene: TRBJ2-1
clone size: .
D gene: TRBD2
CDR3 DNA: TGCGCCAGCAAGCGGGAGGGCCAAGATTACAATGAGCAGTTCTTC
CDR3 protein: CASKREGQDYNEQFF

CDR3 length: 16
V gene: TRBV18
J gene: TRBJ1-1
clone size: many
D gene: TRBD1
CDR3 DNA: TGTGCCAGCTCACAGACAGGGGCGGCACGGAACACTGAAGCTTTCTTT
CDR3 protein: CASSQTGAARNTEAFF

CDR3 length: 15
V gene: TRBV28
J gene: TRBJ2-1
clone size: many
D gene: TRBD2
CDR3 DNA: TGTGCCAGCAGTCCCCGGCTAGCGGGAATGAATGAGCAGTTCTTC
CDR3 protein: CASSPRLAGMNEQFF

CDR3 length: 16
V gene: TRBV24-1
J gene: TRBJ2-5
clone size: few
D gene: .
CDR3 DNA: TGTGCCACCAGTCCCCGAGGAGGGGGCTTCCGCGAGACCCAGTACTTC
CDR3 protein: CATSPRGGGFRETQYF

CDR3 length: 17
V gene: TRBV6-1
J gene: TRBJ2-1
clone size: .
D gene: .
CDR3 DNA: TGTGCCAGCAAAAGCGGTCCAAAATCTAGCTCCTACAATGAGCAGTTCTTC
CDR3 protein: CASKSGPKSSSYNEQFF

CDR3 length: 17
V gene: TRBV7-8
J gene: TRBJ2-7
clone size: .
D gene: .
CDR3 DNA: TGTGCCAGCAGCCCCCTAACCATACAGGGCTTTATCTACGAGCAGTACTTC
CDR3 protein: CASSPLTIQGFIYEQYF

CDR3 length: 15
V gene: TRBV11-3
J gene: TRBJ2-7
clone size: many
D gene: TRBD1
CDR3 DNA: TGTGCCAGCAGCTTGACCGGGACAGGGGGCTTCGAGCAGTACTTC
CDR3 protein: CASSLTGTGGFEQYF

CDR3 length: 17
V gene: TRBV5-1
J gene: TRBJ2-1
clone size: .
D gene: TRBD1
CDR3 DNA: TGCGCCAGCAGCTTTTTACCGGGACAGGCAACCTACAATGAGCAGTTCTTC
CDR3 protein: CASSFLPGQATYNEQFF

CDR3 length: 14
V gene: TRBV24-1
J gene: TRBJ2-3
clone size: .
D gene: .
CDR3 DNA: TGTGCCACCAGTAAGGGGGGCAGTACAGATACGCAGTATTTT
CDR3 protein: CATSKGGSTDTQYF

CDR3 length: 15
V gene: TRBV28
J gene: TRBJ2-1
clone size: .
D gene: TRBD2
CDR3 DNA: TGTGCCAGCAGCACTATACTAGCGGGAGACAATGAGCAGTTCTTC
CDR3 protein: CASSTILAGDNEQFF

CDR3 length: 14
V gene: TRBV27
J gene: TRBJ2-7
clone size: many
D gene: TRBD1
CDR3 DNA: TGTGCCAGCAGGCTGGGACAGGGGACGTACGAGCAGTACTTC
CDR3 protein: CASRLGQGTYEQYF